This T cell receptor beta chain is from a study of post-analysis software for immune sequencing data. This CDR3 has 13 residues. V lost 4 bases, J lost 5 bases, and 13 bases lay in between. Looked up from germline, CDR1 is SGHRS and CDR2 is YFSETQ. Remarks on this clonotype: The antigen remains undetermined.

Findings of the study overall: Relative to controls, patients had about five TRBV segments at higher frequency, with TRBV5-6, TRBV5-1 and TRBV20-1 among these.

Carried by the TCR beta cDNA libraries were unique molecular identifiers. TCRdb used MiXCR to reprocess the PCR reads, holding one entry per CDR3 protein. The data show more than 500,000 distinct CDR3 sequences, around 34% seen once. This clonotype originated in a girl younger than 18 with multiple sclerosis. This chain uses TRBV5-1 with TRBJ2-7, with D hard to call. Sample: blood. The chain's CDR3 is CASSPGETDEQYF. CDR3 coding DNA: TGCGCCAGCAGCCCGGGCGAAACGGACGAGCAGTACTTC.